This T cell receptor (beta chain) emerged from a study of cytomegalovirus exposure and HLA in healthy donors. General study results and limits: Reports indicate that TCR beta sequences accurately predicted the HLA-A and HLA-B alleles of most subjects.

The CDR3 has 15 amino acids. J gave up 0 bases and V 5 bases, and 6 bases lay outside the gene matches. Germline V lookup: CDR1 KGHSH, CDR2 LQKENI. These donors counted as nominally healthy when sampled, but unrecorded immune exposures were likely. The primer mix had 60 Vbeta and 13 Jbeta primers. Some clones are missing from TCRdb's copy, which holds only in-frame ones; the method was immunoSEQ multiplex PCR. The sample consists of 100,000 to 150,000 clones, 84% of them appearing once. Remarks on this clone: Its target is not known.

This clonotype was obtained from a man aged 45 to 65 in good health and CMV-seronegative. V is TRBV18 and J is TRBJ1-1, with 7 bases lining up with TRBD1. The sequenced sample was PBMCs. CDR3 amino acids: CASSELGQVNTEAFF. CDR3 DNA sequence: TGTGCCAGCTCAGAACTCGGACAGGTGAACACTGAAGCTTTCTTT.